The source of this T cell receptor (beta chain) is a study of blood T cell repertoires in COVID-19. The Seattle site enrolled patients during active infection and followed them longitudinally. The method was immunoSEQ multiplex PCR; TCRdb's version includes in-frame clones alone and lacks a portion of them. The sample lists roughly 54,000 clones, around nine tenths occurring once. The sample taken for sequencing was peripheral blood. The source is a woman in her fifties or sixties with COVID-19, enrolled during active disease.

Written as DNA, the CDR3 is TGCGCCAGCAGCCAGTCTAGAGTTTCAGAGACCCAGTACTTC. Amino acids: CASSQSRVSETQYF. V gene TRBV4-1 combines with J gene TRBJ2-5; no clear D. Deletions cut 3 bases from V and 4 bases from J, with 12 bases between. This CDR3 has 14 residues. Germline V gene data show CDR1 as MGHRA and CDR2 as YSYEKL.